This T cell receptor (beta chain) comes out of a study of control samples from healthy donors and cancer patients (dated by TCRdb to about 2020). This clone has only one observation. Its antigen is not yet known. There are no base qualities to consult, and no much larger clone falls within one base. The same CDR3 arises from other DNA sequences in this sample as well. The library came from the immunoSEQ multiplex PCR assay. The table comes from immuneACCESS by way of TCRdb, which keeps in-frame sequences with V and J called. Part of the clones is missing from these tables; in studies checked, under half for an unresolved V gene and the rest for unknown reasons. Counted in this sample were about 86,000 clones; about 89% of them appeared once. The ten largest clones add up to about 10% of the sample. CDR1 and CDR2 are drawn from the germline V gene (reference sequence): GTSNPN, SVGIG. The V and J ends are trimmed by 8 bases and 5 bases, leaving 12 bases between them. The CDR3 runs 11 residues from the cysteine to the phenylalanine. Only CDR3 DNA remains: 33 bases, in frame from the first base.

The source of this sequence is a woman aged 45 to 65 with colorectal cancer. The rearranged chain carries TRBV30 and TRBJ1-1; the D gene cannot be named for sure. Sequences were obtained from PBMCs. The CDR3 has the sequence CALEGGTEAFF. The nucleotide sequence is given as TGTGCCCTGGAGGGAGGGACTGAAGCTTTCTTT.